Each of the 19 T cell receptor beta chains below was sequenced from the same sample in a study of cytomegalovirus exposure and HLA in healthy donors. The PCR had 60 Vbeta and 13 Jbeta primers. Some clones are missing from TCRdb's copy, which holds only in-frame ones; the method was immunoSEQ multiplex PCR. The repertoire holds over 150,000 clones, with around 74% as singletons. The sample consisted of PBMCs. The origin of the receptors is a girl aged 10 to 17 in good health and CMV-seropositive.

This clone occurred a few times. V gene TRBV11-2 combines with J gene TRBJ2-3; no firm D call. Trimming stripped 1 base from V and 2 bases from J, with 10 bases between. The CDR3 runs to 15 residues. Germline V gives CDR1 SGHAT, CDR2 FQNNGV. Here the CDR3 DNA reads TGTGCCAGCAGCTTAGTGCAGGCCCACACAGATACGCAGTATTTT. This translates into CASSLVQAHTDTQYF.

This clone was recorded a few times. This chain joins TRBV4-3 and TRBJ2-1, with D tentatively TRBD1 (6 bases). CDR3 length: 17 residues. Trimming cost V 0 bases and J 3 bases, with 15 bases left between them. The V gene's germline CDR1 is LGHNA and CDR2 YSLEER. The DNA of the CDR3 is TGCGCCAGCAGCCAAGATTGGGGGACACAACGCTACAATGAGCAGTTCTTC. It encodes CASSQDWGTQRYNEQFF.

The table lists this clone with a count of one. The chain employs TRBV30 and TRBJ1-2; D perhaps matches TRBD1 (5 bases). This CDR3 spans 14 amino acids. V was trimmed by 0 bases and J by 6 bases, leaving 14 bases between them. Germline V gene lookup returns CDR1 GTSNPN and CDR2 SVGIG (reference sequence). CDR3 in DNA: TGTGCCTGGAGTGTCCAGGGCATCCCCCATGGCTACACCTTC. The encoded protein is CAWSVQGIPHGYTF.

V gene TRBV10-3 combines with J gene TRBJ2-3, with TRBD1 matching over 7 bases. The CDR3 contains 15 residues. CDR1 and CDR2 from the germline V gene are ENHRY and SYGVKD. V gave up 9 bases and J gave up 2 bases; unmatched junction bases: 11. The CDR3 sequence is CAIQGSARITDTQYF. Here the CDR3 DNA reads TGTGCCATACAGGGGAGCGCACGAATCACAGATACGCAGTATTTT.

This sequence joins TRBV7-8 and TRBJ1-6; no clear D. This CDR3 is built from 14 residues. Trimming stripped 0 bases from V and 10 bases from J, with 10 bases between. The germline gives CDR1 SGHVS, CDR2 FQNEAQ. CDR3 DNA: TGTGCCAGCAGCTTAGCGGGGAGCGGATCACCCCTCCACTTT. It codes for CASSLAGSGSPLHF. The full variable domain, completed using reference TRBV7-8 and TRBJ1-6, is GAGVSQSPRYKVAKRGQDVALRCDPISGHVSLFWYQQALGQGPEFLTYFQNEAQLDKSGLPSDRFFAERPEGSVSTLKIQRTQQEDSAVYLCASSLAGSGSPLHFGNGTRLTVT.

The CDR3 sequence is CASSFGRGSYEQYF. The DNA for the CDR3 is TGTGCCAGCAGCTTTGGCAGGGGTTCCTACGAGCAGTACTTC. This chain uses TRBV7-2 with TRBJ2-7; a possible D gene is TRBD1 (6 bases). V lost 3 bases and J 1 base, leaving 10 bases between the germline ends. Germline V gene sequence: CDR1 SGHTA, CDR2 FQGNSA. This CDR3 region has 14 residues.

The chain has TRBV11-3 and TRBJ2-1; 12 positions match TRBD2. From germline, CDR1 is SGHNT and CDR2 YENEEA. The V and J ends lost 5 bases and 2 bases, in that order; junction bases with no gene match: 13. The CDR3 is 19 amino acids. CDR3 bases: TGTGCCAGCAGCCTACCCAAACTAGCGGGGGGCGGCCCCTACAATGAGCAGTTCTTC. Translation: CASSLPKLAGGGPYNEQFF.

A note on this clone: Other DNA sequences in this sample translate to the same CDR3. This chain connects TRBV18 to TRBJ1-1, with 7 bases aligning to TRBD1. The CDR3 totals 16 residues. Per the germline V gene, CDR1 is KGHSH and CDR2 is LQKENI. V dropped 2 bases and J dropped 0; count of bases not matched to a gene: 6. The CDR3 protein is CASSPGQAYMNTEAFF. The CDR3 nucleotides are TGTGCCAGCTCACCAGGACAGGCTTACATGAACACTGAAGCTTTCTTT.

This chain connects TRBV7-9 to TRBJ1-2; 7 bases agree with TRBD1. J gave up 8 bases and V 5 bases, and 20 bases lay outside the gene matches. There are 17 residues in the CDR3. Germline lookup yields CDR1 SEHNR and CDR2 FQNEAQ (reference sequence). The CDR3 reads CASSPRDSRQGWGGYTF. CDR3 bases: TGTGCCAGCAGCCCACGAGATTCCCGACAGGGATGGGGGGGCTACACCTTC.

CDR3 protein: CASSPNDIAGGRETQYF. DNA for the CDR3: TGTGCCAGCAGCCCGAATGACATAGCGGGGGGCCGGGAGACCCAGTACTTC. The J gene is TRBJ2-5, the V gene TRBV11-1; 10 bases map to TRBD2. J lost 5 bases, V lost 5 bases, and 14 bases had no gene match. The length of the CDR3 is 17 residues. Germline-derived CDR1 and CDR2 are SGHAT and FQDESV (reference sequence). Using reference TRBV11-1 and TRBJ2-5 for the parts outside the CDR3, the full variable domain is EAEVAQSPRYKITEKSQAVAFWCDPISGHATLYWYRQILGQGPELLVQFQDESVVDDSQLPKDRFSAERLKGVDSTLKIQPAELGDSAMYLCASSPNDIAGGRETQYFGPGTRLLVL.

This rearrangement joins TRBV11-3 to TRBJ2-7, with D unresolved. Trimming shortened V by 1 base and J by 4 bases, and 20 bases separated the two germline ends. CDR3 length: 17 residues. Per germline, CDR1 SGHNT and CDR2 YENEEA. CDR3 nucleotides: TGTGCCAGCAGCTTAGGTCCTGCGGCCCGCCTTTTGTACGAGCAGTACTTC. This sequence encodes CASSLGPAARLLYEQYF.

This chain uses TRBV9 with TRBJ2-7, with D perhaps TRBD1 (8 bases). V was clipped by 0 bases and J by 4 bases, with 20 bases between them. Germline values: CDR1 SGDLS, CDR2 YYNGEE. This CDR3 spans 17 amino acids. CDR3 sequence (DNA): TGTGCCAGCAGCGTAGCCCCCACAGGGGGAGGGAATTACGAGCAGTACTTC. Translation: CASSVAPTGGGNYEQYF.

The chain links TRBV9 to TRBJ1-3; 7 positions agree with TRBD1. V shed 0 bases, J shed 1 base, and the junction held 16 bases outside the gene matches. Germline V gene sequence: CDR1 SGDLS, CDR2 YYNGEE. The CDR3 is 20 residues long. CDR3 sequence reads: CASSVDIPQGGIRSGNTIYF. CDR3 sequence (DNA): TGTGCCAGCAGCGTAGACATCCCGCAAGGGGGCATCAGGTCTGGAAACACCATATATTTT.

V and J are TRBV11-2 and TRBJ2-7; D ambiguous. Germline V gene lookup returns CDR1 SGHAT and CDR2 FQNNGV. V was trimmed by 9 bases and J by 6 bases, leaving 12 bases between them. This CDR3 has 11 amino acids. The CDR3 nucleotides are TGTGCCAGTTCCCCGGGTGGCGAGCAGTACTTC. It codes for CASSPGGEQYF.

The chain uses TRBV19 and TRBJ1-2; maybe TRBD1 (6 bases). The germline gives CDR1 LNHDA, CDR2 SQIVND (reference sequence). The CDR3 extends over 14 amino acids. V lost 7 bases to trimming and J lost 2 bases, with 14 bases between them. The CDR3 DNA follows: TGTGCCAGTACCCCCGGGCAGGGGAACTATGGCTACACCTTC. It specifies CASTPGQGNYGYTF.

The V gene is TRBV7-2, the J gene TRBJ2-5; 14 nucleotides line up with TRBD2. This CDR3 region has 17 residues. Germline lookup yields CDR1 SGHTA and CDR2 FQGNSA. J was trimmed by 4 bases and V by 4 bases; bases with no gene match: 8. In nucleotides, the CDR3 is TGTGCCAGCAGCTCGAGACTAGCGGGGGGGCAGGGAGAGACCCAGTACTTC. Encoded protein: CASSSRLAGGQGETQYF. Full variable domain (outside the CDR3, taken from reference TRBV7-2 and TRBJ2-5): GAGVSQSPSNKVTEKGKDVELRCDPISGHTALYWYRQSLGQGLEFLIYFQGNSAPDKSGLPSDRFSAERTGGSVSTLTIQRTQQEDSAVYLCASSSRLAGGQGETQYFGPGTRLLVL.

The CDR3 protein is CASRQGVGNTIYF. The CDR3 nucleotides read TGTGCCAGCAGACAGGGTGTTGGAAACACCATATATTTT. This chain joins TRBV6-6 and TRBJ1-3; perhaps TRBD1 as D (6 bases). V lost 6 bases and J lost 3, with 9 bases in between. The CDR3 is 13 residues long. Per germline, CDR1 MNHNY and CDR2 SVGAGI (reference sequence).

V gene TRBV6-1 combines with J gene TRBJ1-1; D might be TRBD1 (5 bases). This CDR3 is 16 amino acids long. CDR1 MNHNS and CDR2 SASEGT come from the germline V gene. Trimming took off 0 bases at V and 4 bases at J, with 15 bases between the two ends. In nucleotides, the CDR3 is TGTGCCAGCAGTGAAGCGAAGGGGAAGGAGGGCACTGAAGCTTTCTTT. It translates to CASSEAKGKEGTEAFF.

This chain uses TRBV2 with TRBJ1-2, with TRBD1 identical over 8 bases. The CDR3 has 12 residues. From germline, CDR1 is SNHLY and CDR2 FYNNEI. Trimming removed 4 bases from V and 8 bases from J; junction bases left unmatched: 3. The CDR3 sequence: CASSAGQGGYTF. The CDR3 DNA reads TGTGCCAGCAGTGCCGGACAGGGAGGCTACACCTTC.